This TCR beta chain appears in the sequencing data of a study of T cells of healthy individuals. A single record per CDR3 protein comes from TCRdb applying MiXCR to the 5' RACE reads. This table has around 83,000 distinct CDR3 sequences, more than 4.5% appearing once. The CDR3 covers 15 residues. Germline-derived CDR1 and CDR2 are SGHDN and FVKESK. V dropped 2 bases and J dropped 4 bases, with 13 bases sitting between them. This clonotype was seen repeatedly, ten times or more. The receptor was derived from a female donor in good health. The chain joins TRBV14 to TRBJ2-3; TRBD1 might be the D (6 bases). CDR3 nucleotide sequence: TGTGCCAGCAGCCAATACAGGACAGAGCCAGATACGCAGTATTTT. Its protein is CASSQYRTEPDTQYF.